The 21 T cell receptor beta chains below come from one sample, sequenced in a study of T cell responses to AZD1222 COVID-19 vaccine. The protocol was immunoSEQ multiplex PCR, while the TCRdb copy is restricted to in-frame clones and leaves out a portion. The profile shows over 120,000 clones, approximately 83% of them singletons. This sample comprised peripheral blood, obtained on day 0 of AZD1222 vaccination. These receptors came from an adult in good health.

The chain recombines TRBV11-3 with TRBJ2-3; 8 bases are shared with TRBD2. There are 18 residues in the CDR3. Germline lookup yields CDR1 SGHNT and CDR2 YENEEA. V dropped 0 bases and J dropped 1; count of bases not matched to a gene: 9. The DNA for the CDR3 is TGTGCCAGCAGCTTAGATTCTCTGGGTAGCGGGGGCACAGATACGCAGTATTTT. It encodes CASSLDSLGSGGTDTQYF.

The chain links TRBV19 to TRBJ1-1; D is unclear. This CDR3 contains 13 residues. The ends were cut back, 8 bases at V and 2 bases at J, with 12 bases in the middle. The germline gives CDR1 LNHDA, CDR2 SQIVND (reference sequence). The DNA of the CDR3 is TGTGCCAGTTGCTCTGCAGCCAACACTGAAGCTTTCTTT. It specifies CASCSAANTEAFF.

The chain has TRBV3-1 (or the pseudogene TRBV3-2) and TRBJ2-1; 12 bases map to TRBD2. Germline V gives CDR1 LGHDT, CDR2 YNNKEL (reference sequence). V lost 2 bases to trimming and J lost 9 bases; unmatched junction nucleotides: 8. This CDR3 has 16 amino acids. The CDR3 region has the DNA TGTGCCAGCAGCCAACTTCTAGCGGGAGGGCCGGGTGAGCAGTTCTTC. This translates into CASSQLLAGGPGEQFF.

V gene TRBV7-2 combines with J gene TRBJ1-5; the D gene is possibly TRBD1 (5 bases). In germline, CDR1 is SGHTA, CDR2 FQGNSA. V was cut by 1 base and J by 6 bases, with 7 bases left in between. The CDR3 sequence is 13 residues long. CDR3 region: CASSLGGVQPQHF. DNA for the CDR3: TGTGCCAGCAGCTTAGGGGGGGTTCAGCCCCAGCATTTT.

The chain is built from TRBV7-9 and TRBJ2-7; perhaps TRBD1 as D (7 bases). The CDR3 sequence is 16 residues long. Trimming removed 1 base at V and 3 bases at J, with 16 bases between. Per the germline V gene, CDR1 is SEHNR and CDR2 is FQNEAQ (reference sequence). The CDR3 here is CASSLGSGGTLYEQYF. The CDR3 coding sequence is TGTGCCAGCAGCTTAGGGTCAGGGGGGACCCTCTACGAGCAGTACTTC.

The chain employs TRBV27 and TRBJ1-4; 7 bases fit TRBD1. Germline loops: CDR1 MNHEY, CDR2 SMNVEV (reference sequence). V was pared by 6 bases and J by 5 bases, with 6 bases of the junction left unmatched. The CDR3 contains 14 residues. CDR3 sequence reads: CASSAGTANEKLFF. The CDR3 nucleotides read TGTGCCAGCAGCGCCGGGACAGCGAATGAAAAACTGTTTTTT.

The chain couples TRBV18 to TRBJ1-1, with D hard to call. With 1 base removed from V and 4 bases from J, the gap between germline ends came to 4 bases. Germline CDR1 and CDR2: KGHSH and LQKENI. CDR3 length equals 12 residues. In nucleotides, the CDR3 is TGTGCCAGCTCACCACAAGGCACTGAAGCTTTCTTT. Translating gives CASSPQGTEAFF.

This rearrangement joins TRBV18 to TRBJ1-1; no clear D. The germline V gene has CDR1 KGHSH and CDR2 LQKENI. V lost 0 bases to trimming and J lost 7 bases, with 12 bases between them. The CDR3 length is 14 residues. CDR3 nucleotide sequence: TGTGCCAGCTCACCACCTTCAGGTAGCGGTGAAGCTTTCTTT. It codes for CASSPPSGSGEAFF.

The genes are TRBV24-1 and TRBJ1-1; TRBD1 aligns across 7 bases. Trimming at V came to 3 bases and at J to 1 base, leaving 4 bases not matched to a gene. Germline values: CDR1 KGHDR, CDR2 SFDVKD. The CDR3 covers 15 residues. The CDR3 DNA follows: TGTGCCACCAGTGATCCCAGACAGGGGAACACTGAAGCTTTCTTT. Translated, it gives CATSDPRQGNTEAFF.

The chain joins TRBV11-2 to TRBJ1-2, with 7 bases fitting TRBD1. Germline-derived CDR1 and CDR2 are SGHAT and FQNNGV. This CDR3 has 14 residues. After removal of 0 bases from V and 4 bases from J, the junction contained 2 bases not matched to a gene. CDR3 coding DNA: TGTGCCAGCAGCTTAGAGGGACAGTTCTATGGCTACACCTTC. As protein: CASSLEGQFYGYTF.

The V call is TRBV18, the J call TRBJ1-1; the match to TRBD1 covers 9 bases. Germline V gene lookup returns CDR1 KGHSH and CDR2 LQKENI. This CDR3 spans 13 amino acids. Unmatched junction bases numbered 6, after V lost 6 bases and J lost 7 bases. The CDR3 spells CASSPGTGFEAFF. The CDR3 bases are TGTGCCAGCTCGCCCGGGACAGGGTTTGAAGCTTTCTTT.

The CDR3: CASSFSSRALHF. CDR3 DNA: TGTGCCAGCAGCTTTAGCTCGCGGGCCCTCCACTTT. The rearrangement links TRBV11-2 to TRBJ1-6, with no clear D. V was clipped by 3 bases and J by 14 bases, with 11 bases between them. The CDR3 contains 12 residues. Germline V gene data show CDR1 as SGHAT and CDR2 as FQNNGV.

As DNA, the CDR3 is TGTGCCAGCAGTTCCCTGACAGGGGGCGCGTATGGCTACACCTTC. This translates into CASSSLTGGAYGYTF. The genes are TRBV28 and TRBJ1-2; 10 nucleotides match TRBD1. J gave up 5 bases and V 4 bases, and 7 bases lay outside the gene matches. The CDR3 extends over 15 amino acids. CDR1 is MDHEN and CDR2 is SYDVKM in the germline V gene.

V gene TRBV19 combines with J gene TRBJ1-4, with a weak D call TRBD1 (5 bases). Germline CDR1 reads LNHDA; CDR2 reads SQIVND (reference sequence). This CDR3 has 13 residues. V was pared by 6 bases and J by 8 bases, with 13 bases between. The CDR3 spells CASRERTREKLFF. CDR3 nucleotides: TGTGCCAGTAGAGAGCGGACAAGGGAAAAACTGTTTTTT.

The chain combines TRBV18 with TRBJ1-1; D is unresolved. This CDR3 is built from 14 residues. From germline, CDR1 is KGHSH and CDR2 LQKENI. The V and J ends lost 6 bases and 3 bases respectively, with 14 bases between them. The CDR3 here is CASSLLSTDTEAFF. The CDR3, as DNA: TGTGCCAGCTCGCTCCTGTCCACGGACACTGAAGCTTTCTTT.

V gene TRBV27 combines with J gene TRBJ2-2; D remains unclear. Trimming took off 2 bases at V and 7 bases at J, with 8 bases between the two ends. The CDR3 has 13 amino acids. Germline assignment: CDR1 MNHEY and CDR2 SMNVEV (reference sequence). The CDR3, as DNA: TGTGCCAGCAGTTTAGGCGGAATCGGGGAGCTGTTTTTT. Its translation is CASSLGGIGELFF.

The chain carries TRBV7-9 and TRBJ1-6; TRBD1 aligns across 8 bases. Germline values: CDR1 SEHNR, CDR2 FQNEAQ (reference sequence). V dropped 5 bases and J dropped 7; count of bases not matched to a gene: 1. The CDR3 runs 13 residues. CDR3 sequence reads: CASSRQGNSPLHF. In DNA form, the CDR3 reads TGTGCCAGCAGCAGACAGGGGAATTCACCCCTCCACTTT.

V gene TRBV7-8 combines with J gene TRBJ1-2; D gene uncertain. The germline V gene has CDR1 SGHVS and CDR2 FQNEAQ. V dropped 3 bases and J dropped 4 bases, with 15 bases sitting between them. The CDR3 spans 15 residues. DNA of the CDR3: TGTGCCAGCAGCTTGGTGGTGGGCGGAAGCTATGGCTACACCTTC. It codes for CASSLVVGGSYGYTF.

The rearrangement links TRBV6-5 to TRBJ2-2; 7 bases map to TRBD2. V was clipped by 2 bases and J by 5 bases; unmatched bases: 5. This CDR3 is 15 amino acids long. The germline V gene encodes CDR1 MNHEY and CDR2 SVGAGI. The CDR3: CASSYRERGTGELFF. The CDR3 DNA is TGTGCCAGCAGTTACCGGGAGCGGGGAACCGGGGAGCTGTTTTTT.

This chain joins TRBV3-1 (or the pseudogene TRBV3-2) and TRBJ2-7, with D maybe TRBD2 (6 bases). There are 15 residues in the CDR3. The V and J ends lost 0 bases and 1 base respectively, with 10 bases between them. The V gene's germline CDR1 is LGHDT and CDR2 YNNKEL (reference sequence). The CDR3 bases are TGTGCCAGCAGCCAAGAGGGAGGTTATTCCTACGAGCAGTACTTC. Its protein product is CASSQEGGYSYEQYF.

This clone was picked up a small number of times. The V gene is TRBV29-1, the J gene TRBJ1-2; a weak D match, TRBD1 (6 bases). The CDR3 is made up of 13 amino acids. Looked up from germline, CDR1 is SQVTM and CDR2 is ANQGSEA. Deletions cut 5 bases from V and 3 bases from J, with 13 bases between. The CDR3 protein is CSVFIGGDYGYTF. The CDR3 nucleotides read TGCAGCGTTTTTATAGGGGGGGACTATGGCTACACCTTC.